A single sample is the source of the 8 T cell receptor beta chains below, sequenced in a study of shared clonotypes between healthy human individuals. TCRdb keeps only in-frame clones here, not all; method: immunoSEQ multiplex PCR. This sample has approximately 2,300,000 clones, with 92% found just once. Sequencing was carried out using naive CD4+ T cells from PBMCs. Noted subset: CD45RA+ positively selected. Receptor source: a man between 18 and 35 years old in good health. Some clones in this sample may be carry-over from other donors' samples.

V usage is TRBV6-1 and J usage is TRBJ2-7; TRBD1 agrees at 7 bases. CDR1 is MNHNS and CDR2 is SASEGT in the germline V gene. V lost 5 bases, J lost 0 bases, and 4 bases stayed unmatched. The CDR3 covers 14 residues. The CDR3 spells CASSLTGISYEQYF. In DNA form, the CDR3 reads TGTGCCAGCAGTCTGACAGGGATCTCCTACGAGCAGTACTTC.

V is TRBV5-4 and J is TRBJ2-1; TRBD2 matches 14 bases. The CDR3 consists of 15 residues. Looked up from germline, CDR1 is SGHNT and CDR2 is YYREEE (reference sequence). The ends lost 4 bases at V and 9 bases at J; junction bases unmatched: 6. CDR3 DNA sequence: TGTGCCAGCAGCCCGACTAGCGGGAGGGCCGGTGAGCAGTTCTTC. Protein product: CASSPTSGRAGEQFF.

This chain uses TRBV7-9 with TRBJ2-1, with D perhaps matching TRBD2 (5 bases). The CDR3 runs 16 residues. The ends were cut back, 1 base at V and 4 bases at J, with 14 bases in the middle. Germline-derived CDR1 and CDR2 are SEHNR and FQNEAQ (reference sequence). The CDR3 DNA reads TGTGCCAGCAGCTTAGAGAGGGTTGGTCTTTACAATGAGCAGTTCTTC. This codes for CASSLERVGLYNEQFF.

This clone appeared a single time. The gene calls are TRBV10-3 and TRBJ1-5, with D maybe TRBD1 (6 bases). Germline lookup yields CDR1 ENHRY and CDR2 SYGVKD. The CDR3 consists of 15 residues. The germline V and J ends were trimmed by 3 bases and 6 bases, with 15 bases remaining between them. The DNA for the CDR3 is TGTGCCATCAGTGAACAGGGTAAGGTGGGTCAGCCCCAGCATTTT. Protein product: CAISEQGKVGQPQHF.

This clone appeared a few times. The sample contains more than one DNA sequence encoding this CDR3. The chain is built from TRBV30 and TRBJ1-4; maybe TRBD1 (6 bases). With 0 bases removed from V and 7 bases from J, the gap between germline ends came to 9 bases. The CDR3 is made up of 13 amino acids. Germline CDR1 GTSNPN, CDR2 SVGIG (reference sequence). The CDR3, as DNA: TGTGCCTGGAGTGTACAGGGTGGTGAAAAACTGTTTTTT. Translation gives CAWSVQGGEKLFF.

The chain carries TRBV2 and TRBJ1-5; D ambiguous. The CDR3 has 14 amino acids. Germline lookup yields CDR1 SNHLY and CDR2 FYNNEI. V dropped 2 bases and J dropped 3 bases, with 8 bases sitting between them. DNA for the CDR3: TGTGCCAGCAGTGAAATCGAGGTCAATCAGCCCCAGCATTTT. Protein sequence: CASSEIEVNQPQHF.

The J gene is TRBJ2-7, the V gene TRBV7-2; D tentatively fits TRBD1 or TRBD2 (5 bases each). This CDR3 comprises 15 residues. Trimming took off 5 bases at V and 1 base at J, with 15 bases between the two ends. Germline V gene sequence: CDR1 SGHTA, CDR2 FQGNSA. The CDR3 DNA reads as TGTGCCAGCAGCCCGTGGGACCGCCTGTCCTACGAGCAGTACTTC. Translating gives CASSPWDRLSYEQYF.

This clone was recorded only once. This chain uses TRBV5-1 with TRBJ2-3; D remains unclear. The CDR3 extends over 11 amino acids. Deletions cut 4 bases from V and 2 bases from J, with 2 bases between. Germline lookup yields CDR1 SGHRS and CDR2 YFSETQ. The CDR3 coding sequence is TGCGCCAGCAGCCACACAGATACGCAGTATTTT. Translation: CASSHTDTQYF.